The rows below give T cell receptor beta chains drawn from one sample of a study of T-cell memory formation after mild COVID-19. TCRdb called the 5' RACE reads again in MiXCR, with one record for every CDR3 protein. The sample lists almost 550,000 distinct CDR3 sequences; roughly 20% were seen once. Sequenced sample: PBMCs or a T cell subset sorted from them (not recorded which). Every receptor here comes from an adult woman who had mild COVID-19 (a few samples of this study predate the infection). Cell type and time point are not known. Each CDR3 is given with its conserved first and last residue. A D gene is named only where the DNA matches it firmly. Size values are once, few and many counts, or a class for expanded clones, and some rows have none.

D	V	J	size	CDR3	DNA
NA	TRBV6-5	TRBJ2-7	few	CASSYRLFVPGKTYEQYF	TGTGCCAGCAGTTACCGTCTGTTCGTTCCAGGTAAAACCTACGAGCAGTACTTC
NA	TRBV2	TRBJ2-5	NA	CASSAAGQETQYF	TGTGCCAGCAGTGCCGCGGGCCAAGAGACCCAGTACTTC
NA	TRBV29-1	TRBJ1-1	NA	CSVEGTPKGNTEAFF	TGCAGCGTTGAAGGGACTCCCAAGGGGAACACTGAAGCTTTCTTT
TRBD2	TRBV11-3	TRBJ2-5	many	CASSSRLAGGPQETQYF	TGTGCCAGCAGCTCACGACTAGCGGGGGGACCCCAAGAGACCCAGTACTTC
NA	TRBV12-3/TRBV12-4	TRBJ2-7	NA	CASSGGRLIYEQYF	TGTGCCAGCAGCGGAGGACGGCTGATCTACGAGCAGTACTTC
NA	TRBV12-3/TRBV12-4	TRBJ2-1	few	CASRFRLEQFF	TGTGCCAGCAGGTTTAGACTTGAGCAGTTCTTC
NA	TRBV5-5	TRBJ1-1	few	CASSFRRAGRSNTEAFF	TGTGCCAGCAGCTTTCGTAGGGCAGGGAGGTCGAACACTGAAGCTTTCTTT
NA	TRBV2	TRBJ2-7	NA	CASSEASGRSYEQYF	TGTGCCAGCAGTGAAGCGTCAGGGAGGTCCTACGAGCAGTACTTC
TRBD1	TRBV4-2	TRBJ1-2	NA	CASSQERGRQGRQGYTF	TGTGCCAGCAGCCAAGAGCGCGGACGACAGGGGAGGCAGGGCTACACCTTC
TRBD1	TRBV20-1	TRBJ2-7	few	CSATRTGEFYEQYF	TGCAGTGCTACCCGGACAGGGGAATTTTACGAGCAGTACTTC
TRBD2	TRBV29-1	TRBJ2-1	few	CSVGGGTGGNEQFF	TGCAGCGTTGGGGGCGGAACGGGAGGAAATGAGCAGTTCTTC
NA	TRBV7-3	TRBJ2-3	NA	CASSRLGGASDTQYF	TGTGCCAGCAGCCGCCTTGGGGGGGCCTCAGATACGCAGTATTTT
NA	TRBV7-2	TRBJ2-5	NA	CASTDTLAAGKETQYF	TGTGCCAGCACCGACACCCTGGCTGCGGGGAAAGAGACCCAGTACTTC
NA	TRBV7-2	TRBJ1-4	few	CASSRRAGPNEKLFF	TGTGCCAGCAGCCGTCGAGCGGGCCCTAATGAAAAACTGTTTTTT
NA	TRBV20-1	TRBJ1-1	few	CSAKDGTVNTEAFF	TGCAGTGCTAAAGATGGCACAGTGAACACTGAAGCTTTCTTT